A selection of T cell receptor beta chains follows, all from one sample in a study of identical twins. TCRdb passed the 5' RACE reads through MiXCR, listing each CDR3 protein once. The repertoire consists of 350,000 to 600,000 distinct CDR3 sequences, with approximately 15% occurring once and the leading ten covering approximately 0.52%. The same data also went into a second study, on yellow fever vaccine responses in identical twins.

Specimen: CD4+ T cells sorted from blood. The receptors come from a woman between 18 and 29 years old in good health. Both conserved end residues are part of each CDR3. A D gene is named only where the DNA matches it firmly. Rows may omit the clone size; those that give it use once, few, many or a size class.

D gene	V gene	clone size	J gene	CDR3 DNA	CDR3 protein
TRBD2	TRBV7-9	few	TRBJ2-1	TGTGCCAGCAGCTTAGGCCCGCGCGGGAGGCGCAATGAGCAGTTCTTC	CASSLGPRGRRNEQFF
NA	TRBV5-6	NA	TRBJ2-3	TGTGCCGGACAAGGGGTTAGGGCCTCGGGGTACACAGATACGCAGTATTTT	CAGQGVRASGYTDTQYF
NA	TRBV6-2/TRBV6-3	NA	TRBJ1-1	TGTGCCAGCAGCCGCCGGACAGTGGGAAACACTGAAGCTTTCTTT	CASSRRTVGNTEAFF
NA	TRBV3-1	few	TRBJ2-5	TGTGCCAGCAGCCCCGGCCTAGGGGGGGTCACCGGGACGACCCAGTACTTC	CASSPGLGGVTGTTQYF
NA	TRBV20-1	NA	TRBJ2-5	TGCAGTGTTCCGTACGAGACCCAGTACTTC	CSVPYETQYF
TRBD1	TRBV12-3/TRBV12-4	NA	TRBJ2-7	TGTGCCATCAGTCCTAGGGGGGGGACAGGGGTCCCTTCCTACGAGCAGTACTTC	CAISPRGGTGVPSYEQYF
NA	TRBV4-3	few	TRBJ1-1	TGCGCCAGCAGCGGGGGACATCTCATGAACACTGAAGCTTTCTTT	CASSGGHLMNTEAFF
NA	TRBV28	NA	TRBJ2-7	TGTGCCAGCACCGTTACCCGGACAGAAAGCTCCTACGAGCAGTACTTC	CASTVTRTESSYEQYF
NA	TRBV3-1	NA	TRBJ2-1	TGTGCCAGCAGCCAAGGGGTAGCCAACTATGAGCAGTTCTTC	CASSQGVANYEQFF
NA	TRBV4-2	few	TRBJ2-3	TGTGCCAGCAGCCAAGGGGCTACTGCGCAGTATTTT	CASSQGATAQYF
NA	TRBV2	NA	TRBJ1-5	TGTGCCAGCAGAGCGGGCGTGAATAGCAATCAGCCCCAGCATTTT	CASRAGVNSNQPQHF
TRBD2	TRBV11-3	NA	TRBJ2-1	TGTGCCAGCAGCTTAGGCGGCGGGAGAGTTGGAAATGAGCAGTTCTTC	CASSLGGGRVGNEQFF
TRBD2	TRBV27	few	TRBJ2-7	TGTGCCAGCAGTTCCATTCGGTTACTAGCGAACCACCAGTACTTC	CASSSIRLLANHQYF
NA	TRBV29-1	NA	TRBJ1-1	TGCAGCGTTGAAGTCTCTCAGATGAACACTGAAGCTTTCTTT	CSVEVSQMNTEAFF
TRBD1	TRBV3-1	NA	TRBJ2-3	TGTGCCAGCAGCCCCCGGACAGGGTGGGTTACAGATACGCAGTATTTT	CASSPRTGWVTDTQYF
NA	TRBV5-1	few	TRBJ1-1	TGCGCCAGCAGCGTGGCAGGGGTCCCTGAAGCTTTCTTT	CASSVAGVPEAFF
NA	TRBV6-1	many	TRBJ2-5	TGTGCCAGCAGGAGTTCTAACCAAGAGACCCAGTACTTC	CASRSSNQETQYF
NA	TRBV5-6	NA	TRBJ2-1	TGTGCCAGCCGTCCTAGCGAGTATTCCTACAATGAGCAGTTCTTC	CASRPSEYSYNEQFF
TRBD1	TRBV4-2	NA	TRBJ2-1	TGTGCCAGCAGCCAAGATCATGGACAGGGCCTATACAATGAGCAGTTCTTC	CASSQDHGQGLYNEQFF
TRBD2	TRBV7-9	few	TRBJ2-1	TGTGCCAGCAGCCGCACCGGGGGGTTTTATCGCTACAATGAGCAGTTCTTC	CASSRTGGFYRYNEQFF
NA	TRBV10-3	few	TRBJ2-7	TGTGCCATCAGTGCGACAGCTCCGTCCTACGAGCAGTACTTC	CAISATAPSYEQYF
NA	TRBV7-3	NA	TRBJ2-1	TGTGCCAGCAGCTTAGTCTCCGTCAACAATGAGCAGTTCTTC	CASSLVSVNNEQFF
TRBD1	TRBV30	few	TRBJ2-7	TGTGCCTGGACAGGGGACAGCCTCTACGAGCAGTACTTC	CAWTGDSLYEQYF
NA	TRBV29-1	few	TRBJ2-5	TGCAGCGTTGACTCCACGAGCAAGGGGACCCAGTACTTC	CSVDSTSKGTQYF
NA	TRBV7-8	many	TRBJ2-5	TGTGCCAGCAGTTCCGACAGCGTAGAGACCCAGTACTTC	CASSSDSVETQYF
NA	TRBV13	NA	TRBJ2-5	TGTGCCAGCAGCTTTACAGGCGGTAGAGAGACCCAGTACTTC	CASSFTGGRETQYF
TRBD1	TRBV5-1	few	TRBJ2-1	TGCGCCAGCAGCTTCGGCGGGACAGGGCTCAATGAGCAGTTCTTC	CASSFGGTGLNEQFF
TRBD1	TRBV7-2	NA	TRBJ1-5	TGTGCCAGCAGCTTAGGGGGACAGGGCAATCAGCCCCAGCATTTT	CASSLGGQGNQPQHF
TRBD1	TRBV29-1	NA	TRBJ2-7	TGCAGCGTTAAATGGGACAGGGGTCTCGAGCAGTACTTC	CSVKWDRGLEQYF